Detailed here is one TCR beta chain. Method: immunoSEQ multiplex PCR; TCRdb's copy keeps in-frame clones and lacks some. Of more than 90,000 clones listed, about 96% were seen once; the top ten hold about 0.38%. The data originate from a study of technical replicates of blood from a few donors. This CDR3 spans 15 amino acids. Per germline, CDR1 SEHNR and CDR2 FQNEAQ (reference sequence). The junction had 3 bases not matched to a gene; V was cut back by 4 bases and J by 4 bases. The chain uses TRBV7-9 and TRBJ2-1, with 11 nucleotides matching TRBD1. The TCR originated in a human donor in good health. The source material was T cells isolated from PBMCs. The CDR3 here is CASSWGTGGYNEQFF. The CDR3 DNA reads as TGTGCCAGCAGCTGGGGGACAGGGGGGTACAATGAGCAGTTCTTC. The variable domain in full, with the rest retrieved from reference TRBV7-9 and TRBJ2-1, is DTGVSQNPRHKITKRGQNVTFRCDPISEHNRLYWYRQTLGQGPEFLTYFQNEAQLEKSRLLSDRFSAERPKGSFSTLEIQRTEQGDSAMYLCASSWGTGGYNEQFFGPGTRLTVL.